These 6 T cell receptor beta chains were sequenced from one sample in a study of blood T cell repertoires in COVID-19 (dated by TCRdb to the early 2020s). Libraries were constructed by the immunoSEQ multiplex PCR assay. Not all clones reach the TCRdb copy of this immuneACCESS table, which keeps in-frame sequences only. Checked studies attribute under half of the gap to unresolved V genes and leave the rest unexplained. The sample table contains tens of thousands of clones; only one count was recorded for about 94% of them. The top ten clones comprise approximately 3.7% of the sample. Material for sequencing was peripheral blood. The receptors stem from a human donor with active COVID-19. The donor label of this sample is uncertain.

CDR3 in amino acids: CASSSRPAGGGEQYF. The CDR3 DNA follows: TGTGCCAGCAGCTCCCGCCCAGCGGGGGGTGGTGAGCAGTACTTC. The gene calls are TRBV7-8 and TRBJ2-7, with 9 nucleotides matching TRBD2. V shed 4 bases and J 7 bases; nucleotides not matched to a gene: 11. The CDR3 loop spans 15 amino acids. CDR1 is SGHVS, CDR2 FQNEAQ, per germline.

This sequence joins TRBV19 and TRBJ1-1; 8 bases map to TRBD1. Germline loops: CDR1 LNHDA, CDR2 SQIVND (reference sequence). The V segment lost 4 bases and the J segment 6 bases; nucleotides outside the gene matches: 10. The length of the CDR3 is 15 residues. CDR3 region: CASSTPSGGAPEAFF. The DNA of the CDR3 is TGTGCCAGTAGTACCCCGTCAGGGGGCGCCCCTGAAGCTTTCTTT.

This rearrangement joins TRBV6-6 to TRBJ2-7, with 10 bases identical to TRBD2. The CDR3 length is 16 residues. V shed 0 bases, J shed 6 bases, and the junction held 8 bases outside the gene matches. CDR1 MNHNY and CDR2 SVGAGI come from the germline V gene (reference sequence). The DNA of the CDR3 is TGTGCCAGCAGTTACTCGGTTCCCAGCGGGAGGGCCGAGCAGTACTTC. Amino acid sequence: CASSYSVPSGRAEQYF.

The J gene is TRBJ2-7, the V gene TRBV5-8; D is perhaps TRBD2 (5 bases). There are 14 residues in the CDR3. V dropped 5 bases and J dropped 5 bases, with 17 bases sitting between them. Germline values: CDR1 SGHTS, CDR2 YDEGEE. CDR3 in amino acids: CASSTWGAMHEQYF. CDR3 sequence (DNA): TGTGCCAGCAGTACGTGGGGAGCCATGCACGAGCAGTACTTC.

The chain recombines TRBV3-1 (or the pseudogene TRBV3-2) with TRBJ2-7, with D possibly being TRBD2 (5 bases). In germline, CDR1 is LGHDT, CDR2 YNNKEL (reference sequence). This CDR3 spans 13 amino acids. V lost 6 bases, J lost 2 bases, and 11 bases lay in between. The DNA of the CDR3 is TGTGCCAGCAGACGCGACGGGGCCTACGAGCAGTACTTC. It is translated as CASRRDGAYEQYF.

This rearrangement joins TRBV5-5 to TRBJ1-3, with D possibly matching TRBD1 (6 bases). Between the trimmed V and J ends, which lost 2 bases and 1 base, there was a span of 13 bases. Germline-derived CDR1 and CDR2 are SGHKS and YYEKEE (reference sequence). The CDR3 runs to 16 residues. The CDR3 DNA sequence: TGTGCCAGCAGCTTCGGACAGCTGTTTTCTGGAAACACCATATATTTT. Its translation: CASSFGQLFSGNTIYF.